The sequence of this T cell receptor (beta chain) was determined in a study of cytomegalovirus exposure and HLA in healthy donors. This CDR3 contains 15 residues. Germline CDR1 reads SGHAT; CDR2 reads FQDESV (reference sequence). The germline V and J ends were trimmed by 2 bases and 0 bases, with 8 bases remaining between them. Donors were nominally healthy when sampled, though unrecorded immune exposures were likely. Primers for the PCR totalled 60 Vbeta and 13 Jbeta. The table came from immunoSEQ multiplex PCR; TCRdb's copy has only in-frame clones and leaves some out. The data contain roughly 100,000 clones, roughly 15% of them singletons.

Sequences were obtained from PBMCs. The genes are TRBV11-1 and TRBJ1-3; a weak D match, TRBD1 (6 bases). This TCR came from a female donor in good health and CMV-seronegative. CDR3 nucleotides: TGTGCCAGCAGCTTATCAGGGGACTCTGGAAACACCATATATTTT. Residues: CASSLSGDSGNTIYF.